Listed below are T cell receptor beta chains from one sample, sequenced in a study of blood T cell repertoires in COVID-19. Sequencing used immunoSEQ multiplex PCR; TCRdb keeps in-frame clones, though not all of them. The sample consists of more than 200,000 clones, around four fifths of them appearing once. The specimen was peripheral blood. These receptors originate from a man aged 60-69 years with acute or convalescent COVID-19. Each CDR3 is given with its conserved first and last residue. Fields, in order: J gene, V gene, CDR3 protein.

J: TRBJ2-7
V: TRBV19
CDR3: CASKVASGSYEQYF

J: TRBJ1-4
V: TRBV18
CDR3: CASSRPQGAVNEKLFF

J: TRBJ2-1
V: TRBV18
CDR3: CASSPPGDRGSSYNEQFF

J: TRBJ2-1
V: TRBV10-1
CDR3: CASSEASGRHNEQFF

J: TRBJ2-7
V: TRBV30
CDR3: CACGTSGSYEQYF

J: TRBJ2-2
V: TRBV7-6
CDR3: CASSTGTGANTGELFF

J: TRBJ1-3
V: TRBV7-9
CDR3: CASSSGQGAGNTIYF

J: TRBJ2-5
V: TRBV6-6
CDR3: CASSPGGETQYF

J: TRBJ2-2
V: TRBV18
CDR3: CASSLQGTGELFF

J: TRBJ1-4
V: TRBV11-3
CDR3: CASSPATGVRPNEKLFF

J: TRBJ1-3
V: TRBV2
CDR3: CASSAEIPGNTIYF